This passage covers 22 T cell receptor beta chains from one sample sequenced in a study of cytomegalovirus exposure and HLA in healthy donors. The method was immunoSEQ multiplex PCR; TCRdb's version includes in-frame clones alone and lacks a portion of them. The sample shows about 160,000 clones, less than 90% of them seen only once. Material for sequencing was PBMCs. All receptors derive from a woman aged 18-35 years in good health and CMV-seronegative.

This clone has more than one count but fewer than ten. Here the CDR3 reads CASSSQASIRGKLFF. The CDR3 DNA reads as TGTGCCAGCAGTTCGCAGGCCAGCATCAGGGGAAAACTGTTTTTT. The chain is built from TRBV28 and TRBJ1-4, with a weak D call TRBD1 (6 bases). The germline V and J ends were trimmed by 4 bases and 10 bases, with 19 bases remaining between them. Germline values: CDR1 MDHEN, CDR2 SYDVKM. This CDR3 spans 15 amino acids.

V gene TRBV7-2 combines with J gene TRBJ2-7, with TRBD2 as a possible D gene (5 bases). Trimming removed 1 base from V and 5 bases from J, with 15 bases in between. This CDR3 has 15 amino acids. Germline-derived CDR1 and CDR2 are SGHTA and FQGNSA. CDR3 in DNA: TGTGCCAGCAGCTTAGTGGGCGGGCTCCGGGACGAGCAGTACTTC. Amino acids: CASSLVGGLRDEQYF. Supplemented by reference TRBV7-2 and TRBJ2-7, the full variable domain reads GAGVSQSPSNKVTEKGKDVELRCDPISGHTALYWYRQSLGQGLEFLIYFQGNSAPDKSGLPSDRFSAERTGGSVSTLTIQRTQQEDSAVYLCASSLVGGLRDEQYFGPGTRLTVT.

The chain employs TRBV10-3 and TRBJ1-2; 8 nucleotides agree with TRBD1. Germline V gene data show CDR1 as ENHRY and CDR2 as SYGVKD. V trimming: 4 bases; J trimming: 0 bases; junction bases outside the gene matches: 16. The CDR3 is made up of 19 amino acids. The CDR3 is CAISVRQGIKTNANYGYTF. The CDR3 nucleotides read TGTGCCATCAGTGTCAGACAGGGGATTAAAACAAACGCTAACTATGGCTACACCTTC.

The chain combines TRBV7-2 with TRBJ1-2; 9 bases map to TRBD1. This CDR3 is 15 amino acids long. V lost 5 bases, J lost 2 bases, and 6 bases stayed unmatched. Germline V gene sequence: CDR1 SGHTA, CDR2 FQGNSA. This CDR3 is CASSRRDRANYGYTF. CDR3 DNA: TGTGCCAGCAGCCGACGGGACAGGGCCAACTATGGCTACACCTTC.

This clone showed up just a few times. In nucleotides, the CDR3 is TGTGCCAGCAGTTACGAGCGGACCTGGCCCCAGCATTTT. This translates into CASSYERTWPQHF. This chain connects TRBV6-5 to TRBJ1-5, with D unresolved. Germline CDR1 MNHEY, CDR2 SVGAGI. The CDR3 extends over 13 amino acids. The V gene lost 2 bases and the J gene lost 9 bases, with 11 bases spanning the gap.

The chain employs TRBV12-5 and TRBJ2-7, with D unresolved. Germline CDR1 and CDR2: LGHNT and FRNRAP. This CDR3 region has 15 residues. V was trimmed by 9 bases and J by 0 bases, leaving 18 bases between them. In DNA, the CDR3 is TGTGCTAGCTCTGCCTGGCGGTTGGGCTCCTACGAGCAGTACTTC. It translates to CASSAWRLGSYEQYF.

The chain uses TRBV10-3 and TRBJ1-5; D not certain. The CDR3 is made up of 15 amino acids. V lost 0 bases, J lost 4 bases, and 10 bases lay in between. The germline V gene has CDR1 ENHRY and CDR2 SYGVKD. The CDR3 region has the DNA TGTGCCATCAGTGAGTCGAGGGAGATTAATCAGCCCCAGCATTTT. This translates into CAISESREINQPQHF.

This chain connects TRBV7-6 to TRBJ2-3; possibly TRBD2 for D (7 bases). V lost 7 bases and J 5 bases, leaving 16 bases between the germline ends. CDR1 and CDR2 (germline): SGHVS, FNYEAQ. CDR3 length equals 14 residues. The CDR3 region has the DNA TGTGCCAGCACCGGGGGGCAGGGTTTAGATACGCAGTATTTT. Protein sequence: CASTGGQGLDTQYF. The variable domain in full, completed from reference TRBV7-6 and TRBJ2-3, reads GAGVSQSPRYKVTKRGQDVALRCDPISGHVSLYWYRQALGQGPEFLTYFNYEAQQDKSGLPNDRFSAERPEGSISTLTIQRTEQRDSAMYRCASTGGQGLDTQYFGPGTRLTVL.

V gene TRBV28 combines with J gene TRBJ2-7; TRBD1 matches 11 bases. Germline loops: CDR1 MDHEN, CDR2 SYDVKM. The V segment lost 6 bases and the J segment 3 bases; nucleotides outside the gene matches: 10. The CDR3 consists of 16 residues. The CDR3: CASSLQHGTGGYEQYF. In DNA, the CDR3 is TGTGCCAGCAGCCTTCAACACGGGACAGGGGGCTACGAGCAGTACTTC.

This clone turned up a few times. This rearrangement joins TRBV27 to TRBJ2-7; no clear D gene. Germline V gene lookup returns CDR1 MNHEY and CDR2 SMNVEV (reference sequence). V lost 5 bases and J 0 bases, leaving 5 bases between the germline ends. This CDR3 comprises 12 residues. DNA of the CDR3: TGTGCCAGCAGTCAGAACTCCTACGAGCAGTACTTC. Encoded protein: CASSQNSYEQYF.

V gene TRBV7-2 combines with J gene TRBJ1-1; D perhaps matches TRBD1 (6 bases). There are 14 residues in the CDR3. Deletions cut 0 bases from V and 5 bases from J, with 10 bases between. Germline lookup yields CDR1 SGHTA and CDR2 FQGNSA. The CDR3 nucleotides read TGTGCCAGCAGCTTAGCCATCCAGGGGACTGAAGCTTTCTTT. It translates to CASSLAIQGTEAFF.

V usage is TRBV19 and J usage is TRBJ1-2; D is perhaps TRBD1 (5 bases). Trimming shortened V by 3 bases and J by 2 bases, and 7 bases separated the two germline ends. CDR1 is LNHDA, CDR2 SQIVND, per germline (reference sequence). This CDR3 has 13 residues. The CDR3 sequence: CASSITGNYGYTF. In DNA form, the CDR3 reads TGTGCCAGTAGTATTACAGGAAACTATGGCTACACCTTC.

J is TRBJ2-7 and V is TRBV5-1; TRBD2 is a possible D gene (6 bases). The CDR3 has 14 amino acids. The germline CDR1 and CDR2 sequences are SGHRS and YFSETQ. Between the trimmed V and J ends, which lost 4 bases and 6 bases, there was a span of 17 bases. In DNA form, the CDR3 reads TGCGCCAGCAGCCCCGGGGGAGCCGACGGCGAGCAGTACTTC. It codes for CASSPGGADGEQYF.

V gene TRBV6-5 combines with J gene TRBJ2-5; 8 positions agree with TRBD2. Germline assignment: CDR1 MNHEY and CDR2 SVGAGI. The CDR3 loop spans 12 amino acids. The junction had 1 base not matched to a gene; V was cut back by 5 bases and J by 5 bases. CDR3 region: CASSPSGETQYF. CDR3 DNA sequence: TGTGCCAGCAGTCCTAGCGGGGAGACCCAGTACTTC.

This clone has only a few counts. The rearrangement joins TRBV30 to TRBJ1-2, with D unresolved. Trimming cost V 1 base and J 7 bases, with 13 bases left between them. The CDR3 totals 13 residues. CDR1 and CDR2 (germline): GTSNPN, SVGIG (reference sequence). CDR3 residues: CAWSESKTGGYTF. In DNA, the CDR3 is TGTGCCTGGAGTGAAAGCAAGACGGGTGGCTACACCTTC.

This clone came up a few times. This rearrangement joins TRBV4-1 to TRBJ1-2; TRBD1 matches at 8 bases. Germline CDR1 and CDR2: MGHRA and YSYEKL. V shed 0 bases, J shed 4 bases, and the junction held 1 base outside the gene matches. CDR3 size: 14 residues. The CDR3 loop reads CASSQETGGYGYTF. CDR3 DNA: TGCGCCAGCAGCCAAGAAACAGGGGGCTATGGCTACACCTTC.

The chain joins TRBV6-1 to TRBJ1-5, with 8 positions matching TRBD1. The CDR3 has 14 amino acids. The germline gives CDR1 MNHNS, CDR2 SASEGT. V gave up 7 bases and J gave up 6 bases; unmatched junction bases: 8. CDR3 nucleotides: TGTGCCAGCAAAACAGGGGGTTATGGTCAGCCCCAGCATTTT. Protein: CASKTGGYGQPQHF.

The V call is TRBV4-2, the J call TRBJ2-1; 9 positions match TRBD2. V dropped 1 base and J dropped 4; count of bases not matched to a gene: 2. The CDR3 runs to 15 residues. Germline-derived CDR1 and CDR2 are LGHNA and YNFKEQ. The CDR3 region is CASSQGLADYNEQFF. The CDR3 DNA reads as TGTGCCAGCAGCCAAGGACTAGCGGATTACAATGAGCAGTTCTTC.

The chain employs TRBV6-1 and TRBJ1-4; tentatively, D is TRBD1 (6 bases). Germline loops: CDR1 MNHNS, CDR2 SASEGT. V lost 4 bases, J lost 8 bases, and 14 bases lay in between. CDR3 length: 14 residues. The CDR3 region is CASSVKNTGEKLFF. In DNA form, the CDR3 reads TGTGCCAGCAGTGTGAAGAACACAGGGGAAAAACTGTTTTTT.

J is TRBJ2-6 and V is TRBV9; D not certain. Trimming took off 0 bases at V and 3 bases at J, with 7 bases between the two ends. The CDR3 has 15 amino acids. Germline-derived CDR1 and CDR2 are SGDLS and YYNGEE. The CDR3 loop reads CASSVERGGANVLTF. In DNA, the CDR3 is TGTGCCAGCAGCGTAGAACGCGGTGGGGCCAACGTCCTGACTTTC.

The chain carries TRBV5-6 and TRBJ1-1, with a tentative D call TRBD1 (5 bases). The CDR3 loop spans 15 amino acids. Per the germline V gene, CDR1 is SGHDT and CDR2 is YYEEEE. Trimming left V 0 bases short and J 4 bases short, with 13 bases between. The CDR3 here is CASSLAFGGATEAFF. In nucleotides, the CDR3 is TGTGCCAGCAGCTTGGCTTTCGGAGGGGCCACTGAAGCTTTCTTT.

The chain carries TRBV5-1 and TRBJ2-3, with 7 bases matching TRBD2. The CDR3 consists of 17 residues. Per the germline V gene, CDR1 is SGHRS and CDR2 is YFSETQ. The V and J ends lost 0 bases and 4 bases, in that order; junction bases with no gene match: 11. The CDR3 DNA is TGCGCCAGCAGCTTGGCTGAGACTAGCTTAGGCGCAGATACGCAGTATTTT. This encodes CASSLAETSLGADTQYF. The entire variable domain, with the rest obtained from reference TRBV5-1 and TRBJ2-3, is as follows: KAGVTQTPRYLIKTRGQQVTLSCSPISGHRSVSWYQQTPGQGLQFLFEYFSETQRNKGNFPGRFSGRQFSNSRSEMNVSTLELGDSALYLCASSLAETSLGADTQYFGPGTRLTVL.